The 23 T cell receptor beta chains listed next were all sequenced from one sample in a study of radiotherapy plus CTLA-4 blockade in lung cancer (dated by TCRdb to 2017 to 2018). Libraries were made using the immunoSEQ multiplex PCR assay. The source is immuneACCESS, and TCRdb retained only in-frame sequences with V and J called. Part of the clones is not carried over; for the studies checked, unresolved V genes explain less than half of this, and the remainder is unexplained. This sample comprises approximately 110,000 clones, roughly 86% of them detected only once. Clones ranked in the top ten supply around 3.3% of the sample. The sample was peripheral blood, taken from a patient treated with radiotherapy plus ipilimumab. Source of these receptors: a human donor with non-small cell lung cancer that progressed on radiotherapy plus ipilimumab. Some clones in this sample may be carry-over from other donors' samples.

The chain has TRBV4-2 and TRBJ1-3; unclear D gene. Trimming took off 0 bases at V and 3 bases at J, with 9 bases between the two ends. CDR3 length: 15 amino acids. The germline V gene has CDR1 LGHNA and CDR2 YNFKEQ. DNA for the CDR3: TGTGCCAGCAGCCAAGATCGGACCTATGGAAACACCATATATTTT. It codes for CASSQDRTYGNTIYF.

The CDR3 sequence is CASSEAWTGAGGYTF. The CDR3 region has the DNA TGTGCCAGCAGTGAAGCTTGGACAGGGGCGGGAGGCTACACCTTC. The rearrangement joins TRBV6-1 to TRBJ1-2; 9 bases agree with TRBD1. CDR1 and CDR2 (germline): MNHNS, SASEGT. With V trimmed by 0 bases and J by 8 bases, 7 bases remained unmatched. The CDR3 is made up of 15 amino acids.

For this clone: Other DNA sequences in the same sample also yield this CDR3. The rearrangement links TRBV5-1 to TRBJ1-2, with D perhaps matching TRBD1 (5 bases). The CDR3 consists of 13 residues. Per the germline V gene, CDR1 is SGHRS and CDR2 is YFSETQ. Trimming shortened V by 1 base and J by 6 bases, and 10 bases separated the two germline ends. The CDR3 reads CASSLSGRDGYTF. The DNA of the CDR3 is TGCGCCAGCAGCTTGTCAGGGCGGGATGGCTACACCTTC.

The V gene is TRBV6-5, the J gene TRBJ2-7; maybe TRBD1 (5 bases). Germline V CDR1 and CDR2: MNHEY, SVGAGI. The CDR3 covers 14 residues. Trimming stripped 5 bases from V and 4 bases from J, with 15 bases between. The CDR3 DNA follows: TGTGCCAGCAGTACGGACATAAATGGGTACGAGCAGTACTTC. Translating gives CASSTDINGYEQYF.

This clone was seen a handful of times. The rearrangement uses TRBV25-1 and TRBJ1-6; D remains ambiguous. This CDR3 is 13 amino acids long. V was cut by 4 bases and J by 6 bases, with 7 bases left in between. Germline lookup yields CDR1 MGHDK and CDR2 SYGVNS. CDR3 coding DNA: TGTGCCAGCAGTGTCTCTACTAATTCACCCCTCCACTTT. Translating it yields CASSVSTNSPLHF.

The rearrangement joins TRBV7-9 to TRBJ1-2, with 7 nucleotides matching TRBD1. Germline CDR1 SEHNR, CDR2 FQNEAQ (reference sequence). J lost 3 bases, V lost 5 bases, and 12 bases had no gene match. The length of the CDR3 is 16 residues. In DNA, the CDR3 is TGTGCCAGCAGCCACAGGGGCGCGGGCCAGGACTATGGCTACACCTTC. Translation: CASSHRGAGQDYGYTF.

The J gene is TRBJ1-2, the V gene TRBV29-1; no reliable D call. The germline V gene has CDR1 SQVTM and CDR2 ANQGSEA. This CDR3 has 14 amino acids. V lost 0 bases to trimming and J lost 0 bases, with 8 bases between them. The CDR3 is CSVEDLEANYGYTF. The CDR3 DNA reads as TGCAGCGTTGAAGATCTGGAGGCTAACTATGGCTACACCTTC. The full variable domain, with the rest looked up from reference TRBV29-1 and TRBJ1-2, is SAVISQKPSRDICQRGTSLTIQCQVDSQVTMMFWYRQQPGQSLTLIATANQGSEATYESGFVIDKFPISRPNLTFSTLTVSNMSPEDSSIYLCSVEDLEANYGYTFGSGTRLTVV.

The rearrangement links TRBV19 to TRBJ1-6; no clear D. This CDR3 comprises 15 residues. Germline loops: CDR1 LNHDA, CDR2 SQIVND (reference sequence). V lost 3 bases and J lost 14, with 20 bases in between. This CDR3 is CASSIKVSLDNSLHF. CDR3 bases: TGTGCCAGTAGTATTAAGGTTTCACTCGACAACTCCCTCCACTTT.

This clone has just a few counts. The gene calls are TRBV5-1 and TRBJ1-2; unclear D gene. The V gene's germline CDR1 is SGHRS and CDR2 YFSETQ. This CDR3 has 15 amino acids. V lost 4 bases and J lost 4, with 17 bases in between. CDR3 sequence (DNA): TGCGCCAGCAGCCTACCGGGATCGGAGGGCTATGGCTACACCTTC. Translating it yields CASSLPGSEGYGYTF.

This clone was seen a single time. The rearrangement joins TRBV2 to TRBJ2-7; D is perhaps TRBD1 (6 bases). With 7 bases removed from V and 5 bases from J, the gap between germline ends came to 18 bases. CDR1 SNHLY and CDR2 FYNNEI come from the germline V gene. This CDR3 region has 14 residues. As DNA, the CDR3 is TGTGCCAGCACCCGACAGGCCCCGACCCACGAGCAGTACTTC. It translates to CASTRQAPTHEQYF.

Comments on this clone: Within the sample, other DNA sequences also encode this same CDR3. CDR3 nucleotides: TGTGCCAGCAGTTATCGTAGCAATCAGCCCCAGCATTTT. It is translated as CASSYRSNQPQHF. The J gene is TRBJ1-5, the V gene TRBV6-5, with D hard to call. The CDR3 has 13 residues. Trimming cost V 3 bases and J 0 bases, with 3 bases left between them. Germline V lookup: CDR1 MNHEY, CDR2 SVGAGI.

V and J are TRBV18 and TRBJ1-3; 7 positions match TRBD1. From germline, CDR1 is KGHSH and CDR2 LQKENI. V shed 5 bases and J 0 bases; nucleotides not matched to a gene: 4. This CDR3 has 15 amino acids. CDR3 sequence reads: CASSIRQGSGNTIYF. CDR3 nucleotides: TGTGCCAGCTCAATCAGACAGGGCTCTGGAAACACCATATATTTT.

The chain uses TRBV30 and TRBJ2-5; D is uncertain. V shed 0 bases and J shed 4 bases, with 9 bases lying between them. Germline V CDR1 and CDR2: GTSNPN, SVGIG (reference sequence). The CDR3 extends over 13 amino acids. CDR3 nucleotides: TGTGCCTGGAGTGTTGGGCTTTCAGAGACCCAGTACTTC. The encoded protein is CAWSVGLSETQYF. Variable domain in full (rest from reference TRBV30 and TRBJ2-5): SQTIHQWPATLVQPVGSPLSLECTVEGTSNPNLYWYRQAAGRGLQLLFYSVGIGQISSEVPQNLSASRPQDRQFILSSKKLLLSDSGFYLCAWSVGLSETQYFGPGTRLLVL.

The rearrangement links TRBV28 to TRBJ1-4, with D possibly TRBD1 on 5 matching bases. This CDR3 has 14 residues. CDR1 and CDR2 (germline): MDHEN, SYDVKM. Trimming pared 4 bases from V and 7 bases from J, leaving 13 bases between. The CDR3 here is CASSSWGAVEKLFF. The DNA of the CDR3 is TGTGCCAGCAGTTCTTGGGGCGCGGTTGAAAAACTGTTTTTT.

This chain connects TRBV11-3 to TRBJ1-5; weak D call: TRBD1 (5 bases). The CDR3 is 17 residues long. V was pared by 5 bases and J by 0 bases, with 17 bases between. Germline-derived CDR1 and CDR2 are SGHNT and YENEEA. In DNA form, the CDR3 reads TGTGCCAGCAGCCATAGAGGGGATCGGAATAGCAATCAGCCCCAGCATTTT. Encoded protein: CASSHRGDRNSNQPQHF.

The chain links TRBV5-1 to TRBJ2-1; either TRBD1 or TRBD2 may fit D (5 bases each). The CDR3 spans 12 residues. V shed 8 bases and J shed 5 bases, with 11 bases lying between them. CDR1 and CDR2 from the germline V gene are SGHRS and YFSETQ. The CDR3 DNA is TGCGCCAGTGGGGGTAAGGACAATGAGCAGTTCTTC. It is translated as CASGGKDNEQFF.

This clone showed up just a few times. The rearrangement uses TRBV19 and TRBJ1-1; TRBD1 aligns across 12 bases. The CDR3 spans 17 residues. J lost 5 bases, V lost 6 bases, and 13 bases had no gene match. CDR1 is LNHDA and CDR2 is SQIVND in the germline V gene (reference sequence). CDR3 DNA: TGTGCCAGTAGGTTGGCCGGGACAGGGGGCGAAAGGACTGAAGCTTTCTTT. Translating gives CASRLAGTGGERTEAFF.

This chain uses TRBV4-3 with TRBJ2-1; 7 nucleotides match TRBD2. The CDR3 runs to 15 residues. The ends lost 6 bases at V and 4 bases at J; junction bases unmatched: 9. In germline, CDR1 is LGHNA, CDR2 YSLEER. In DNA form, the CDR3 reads TGCGCCAGCAGAAAAGAAAACGGGGGGTACAATGAGCAGTTCTTC. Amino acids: CASRKENGGYNEQFF.

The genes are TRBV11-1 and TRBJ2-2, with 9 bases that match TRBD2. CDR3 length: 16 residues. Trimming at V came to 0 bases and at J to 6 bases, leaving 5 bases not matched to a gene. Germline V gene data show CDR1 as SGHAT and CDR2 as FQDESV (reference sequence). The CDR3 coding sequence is TGTGCCAGCAGCTTAGCGCTAGCGGGGCTCGCCGGGGAGCTGTTTTTT. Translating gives CASSLALAGLAGELFF.

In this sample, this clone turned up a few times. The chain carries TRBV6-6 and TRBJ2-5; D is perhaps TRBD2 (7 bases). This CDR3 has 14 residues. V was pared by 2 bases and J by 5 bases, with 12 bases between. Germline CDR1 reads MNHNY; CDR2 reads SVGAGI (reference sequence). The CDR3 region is CASSYGRGGETQYF. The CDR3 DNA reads TGTGCCAGCAGTTACGGGAGGGGGGGGGAGACCCAGTACTTC.

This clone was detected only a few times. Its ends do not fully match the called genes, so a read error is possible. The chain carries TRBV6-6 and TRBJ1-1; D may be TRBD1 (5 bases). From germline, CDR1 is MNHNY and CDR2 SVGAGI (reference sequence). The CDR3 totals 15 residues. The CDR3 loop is CASSPRGADLYTLLF. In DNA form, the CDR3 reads TGTGCCAGCAGCCCGCGAGGGGCAGACTTATATACGCTACTATTT.

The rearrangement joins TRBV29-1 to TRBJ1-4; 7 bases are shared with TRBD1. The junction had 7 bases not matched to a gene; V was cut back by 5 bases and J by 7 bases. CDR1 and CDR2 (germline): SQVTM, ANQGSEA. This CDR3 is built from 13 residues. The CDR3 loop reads CSVRRQGGEKLFF. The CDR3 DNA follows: TGCAGCGTTAGGAGACAGGGTGGTGAAAAACTGTTTTTT.

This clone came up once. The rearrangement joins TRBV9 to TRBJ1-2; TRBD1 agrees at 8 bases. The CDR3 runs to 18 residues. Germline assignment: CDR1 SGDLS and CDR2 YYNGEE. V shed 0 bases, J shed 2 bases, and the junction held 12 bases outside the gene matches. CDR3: CASSVAQGAIFTNYGYTF. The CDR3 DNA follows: TGTGCCAGCAGCGTAGCCCAGGGGGCGATTTTCACCAACTATGGCTACACCTTC.